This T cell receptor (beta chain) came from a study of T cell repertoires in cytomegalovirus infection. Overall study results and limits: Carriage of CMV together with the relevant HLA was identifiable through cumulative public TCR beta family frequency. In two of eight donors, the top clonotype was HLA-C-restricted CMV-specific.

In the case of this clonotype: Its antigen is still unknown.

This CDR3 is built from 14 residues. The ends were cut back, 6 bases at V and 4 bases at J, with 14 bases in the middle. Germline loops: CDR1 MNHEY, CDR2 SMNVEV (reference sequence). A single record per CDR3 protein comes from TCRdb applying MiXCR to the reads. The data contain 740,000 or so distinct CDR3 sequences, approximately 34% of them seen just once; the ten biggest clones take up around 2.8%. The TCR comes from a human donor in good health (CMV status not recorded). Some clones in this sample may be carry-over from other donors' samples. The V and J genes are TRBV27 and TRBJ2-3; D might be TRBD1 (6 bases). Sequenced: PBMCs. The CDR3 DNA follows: TGTGCCAGCAGACCAACCAGGGGATCAGATACGCAGTATTTT. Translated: CASRPTRGSDTQYF.